This TCR beta chain was identified in a study of early T cells in non-severe SARS-CoV-2 infection (dated by TCRdb to the early 2020s). Notes on the research overall: Because TCR sequencing relied on bulk RNA taken from unsorted whole blood, pairing of alpha and beta chains was not possible.

The method behind the library was 5' RACE. The reads were generated on a NextSeq 500. The TCR library protocol attached unique molecular identifiers to individual cDNA molecules to correct for sequencing error and PCR bias. Both TCR alpha and beta chains were sequenced, and tight co-correlation was observed between alpha and beta sequence abundances in each sample. Per the authors' processing: V gene, J gene and CDR3 annotation of TCR sequences was performed with Decombinator V4. TCRs were defined as expanded if a significant change between any two time points was detected under a Poisson model with p below 0.0001. Abundances of TCRs were expressed as counts per million after normalisation to the total number of TCRs sequenced in each sample. TRAV1-2 paired with TRAJ12, TRAJ20 or TRAJ33 defined MAIT TCRs, while TRAV10 paired with TRAJ18 defined iNKT TCRs. VDJdb, accessed 1 November 2021, was searched for CMV, EBV and SARS-CoV-2 annotated TCRs, with TCRs annotated for multiple antigens excluded. TCRdb itself trimmed the public reads at Q25 with fastp, ran MiXCR and retained productive beta chains. CDR3 protein duplicates are merged, each entry listing the most common genes and DNA. The authors' filters were not applied to this entry. The sample table holds about 80,000 distinct CDR3 sequences, of which about 9.6% were seen once. About 4.6% of the sample is in the top ten clones.

Overall results and qualifications from the work: VDJdb matching was skewed toward anti-spike CD8 responses and likely underestimated virus-specific expansions, missing private and CD4 specificities.

Points on this clonotype: It lacks a known antigen. Mismatch with germline at one junction end may stem from a read error.

The CDR3 sequence holds 13 residues, the cysteine and phenylalanine included. Here the CDR3 DNA is all that survives: 39 bases in frame from base 1. The germline V gene (reference sequence) specifies DFQATT as CDR1 and SNEGSKA as CDR2. Set within a cohort of healthcare workers in London, UK, this nested case-control study involved weekly PCR testing of nasopharyngeal swabs along with blood sampling. Between 23 and 31 March 2020, the week of the UK lockdown, healthcare workers were enrolled and then followed up weekly for as long as 16 weeks. The sequence was collected from an adult who was a healthcare worker with PCR-confirmed SARS-CoV-2 infection or an uninfected control (not recorded which). The rearranged chain carries TRBV20-1 and TRBJ2-5; 7 nucleotides in the junction match TRBD2. Sequenced material: whole blood. The CDR3 reads as follows: CSTSVLPKETQYF. The sequence in DNA is TGCAGTACTAGCGTACTTCCAAAAGAGACCCAGTACTTC.